The 16 T cell receptor beta chains below come from one sample, sequenced in a study of shared clonotypes between healthy human individuals. Sequenced by immunoSEQ multiplex PCR; TCRdb stores in-frame clones only, minus some. The top ten clones hold approximately 1.7% of a sample with some 2,100,000 clones, about 92% of them seen once. CD45RO-negative, CCR7-selected cells formed the naive CD8 fraction, which excluded terminally differentiated effector memory CD45RA+ cells. Sequencing input: naive CD8+ T cells from PBMCs. The receptor source for this set is a man in his late teens or twenties in good health. Some clones in this sample may be carry-over from other donors' samples.

The V call is TRBV27, the J call TRBJ1-3; D perhaps matches TRBD1 (5 bases). CDR3 length: 14 amino acids. In germline, CDR1 is MNHEY, CDR2 SMNVEV (reference sequence). Trimming took off 5 bases at V and 1 base at J, with 9 bases between the two ends. The CDR3 DNA reads TGTGCCAGCAGTGCAGGGTTGTCTGGAAACACCATATATTTT. Its protein is CASSAGLSGNTIYF.

This chain uses TRBV7-9 with TRBJ1-1; 10 bases align to TRBD1. This CDR3 is 14 amino acids long. CDR1 is SEHNR, CDR2 FQNEAQ, per germline (reference sequence). V dropped 5 bases and J dropped 7; count of bases not matched to a gene: 7. CDR3 bases: TGTGCCAGCAGCCCTCCGGACAGGGGGGGTGAAGCTTTCTTT. This sequence encodes CASSPPDRGGEAFF.

This sequence joins TRBV5-1 and TRBJ2-3; D gene ambiguous. From germline, CDR1 is SGHRS and CDR2 YFSETQ. V lost 4 bases and J 4 bases, leaving 13 bases between the germline ends. This CDR3 has 14 amino acids. The CDR3 DNA follows: TGCGCCAGCAGCCTATCCAAGGGTTCAGATACGCAGTATTTT. As protein: CASSLSKGSDTQYF. Drawing the rest from reference TRBV5-1 and TRBJ2-3, the complete variable domain is KAGVTQTPRYLIKTRGQQVTLSCSPISGHRSVSWYQQTPGQGLQFLFEYFSETQRNKGNFPGRFSGRQFSNSRSEMNVSTLELGDSALYLCASSLSKGSDTQYFGPGTRLTVL.

The chain has TRBV4-1 and TRBJ1-6; 7 nucleotides match TRBD1. Germline V gene sequence: CDR1 MGHRA, CDR2 YSYEKL. The CDR3 length is 17 residues. Trimming at V came to 4 bases and at J to 6 bases, leaving 12 bases not matched to a gene. The CDR3: CASSPTRVTGFNSPLHF. CDR3 bases: TGCGCCAGCAGCCCAACAAGGGTGACAGGGTTTAATTCACCCCTCCACTTT.

The CDR3 bases are TGTGCCAGTCGACTAGCTCCGGCCAAAAACATTCAGTACTTC. Protein product: CASRLAPAKNIQYF. The chain joins TRBV27 to TRBJ2-4, with 7 bases matching TRBD2. V was clipped by 9 bases and J by 1 base; unmatched bases: 6. The length of the CDR3 is 14 residues. Germline V gene data show CDR1 as MNHEY and CDR2 as SMNVEV (reference sequence).

The chain employs TRBV27 and TRBJ2-1; D is possibly TRBD2 (5 bases). There are 15 residues in the CDR3. V shed 6 bases and J shed 3 bases, with 15 bases lying between them. The V gene's germline CDR1 is MNHEY and CDR2 SMNVEV (reference sequence). The chain's CDR3 is CASRIGSSGYNEQFF. CDR3 sequence (DNA): TGTGCCAGCAGGATTGGGTCGAGCGGCTACAATGAGCAGTTCTTC.

The chain links TRBV29-1 to TRBJ2-3; 10 positions match TRBD2. The CDR3 is 15 amino acids. V dropped 2 bases and J dropped 4; count of bases not matched to a gene: 6. Germline CDR1 is SQVTM and CDR2 is ANQGSEA. The CDR3 sequence is CSVERSSGRADTQYF. The CDR3 nucleotides are TGCAGCGTTGAAAGGTCTAGCGGGAGAGCAGATACGCAGTATTTT.

The chain employs TRBV21-1 and TRBJ2-7; the D segment call TRBD2 is taken from the table without a DNA check. TRBV21-1 is designated a pseudogene. CDR3 length equals 10 residues. The CDR3 spells CASNGDEQYF. The DNA of the CDR3 is TGTGCCAGCAACGGAGACGAGCAGTACTTC.

The chain links TRBV10-3 to TRBJ2-7; a possible D gene is TRBD1 (5 bases). Germline lookup yields CDR1 ENHRY and CDR2 SYGVKD. Trimming stripped 3 bases from V and 3 bases from J, with 18 bases between. The CDR3 totals 16 residues. In DNA, the CDR3 is TGTGCCATCAGTGAAGGGTCCGGCACAGGAAACTACGAGCAGTACTTC. This encodes CAISEGSGTGNYEQYF.

The table lists this clone with a few counts. The chain employs TRBV5-4 and TRBJ1-2; 8 bases align to TRBD1. Trimming removed 3 bases from V and 12 bases from J; junction bases left unmatched: 10. CDR1 and CDR2 (germline): SGHNT, YYREEE (reference sequence). The CDR3 totals 13 residues. CDR3 loop: CASSSGQAIEDTF. The CDR3 DNA follows: TGTGCCAGCAGCTCGGGACAGGCCATTGAGGACACCTTC.

A single count supports this clone. Other DNA sequences within the sample encode an identical CDR3. This chain joins TRBV14 and TRBJ2-7, with D perhaps TRBD2 (6 bases). V shed 0 bases and J shed 6 bases, with 9 bases lying between them. The CDR3 spans 13 residues. Germline CDR1 is SGHDN and CDR2 is FVKESK. The DNA for the CDR3 is TGTGCCAGCAGCCAAGATCGAGCGGGCGAGCAGTACTTC. Translating it yields CASSQDRAGEQYF. Using reference TRBV14 and TRBJ2-7 for the parts outside the CDR3, the full variable domain is EAGVTQFPSHSVIEKGQTVTLRCDPISGHDNLYWYRRVMGKEIKFLLHFVKESKQDESGMPNNRFLAERTGGTYSTLKVQPAELEDSGVYFCASSQDRAGEQYFGPGTRLTVT.

The CDR3 nucleotides are TGTGCCAGTCGAGGAAGCGGGAGGTTGGATGAGCAGTACTTC. It codes for CASRGSGRLDEQYF. The chain uses TRBV27 and TRBJ2-7; TRBD2 aligns across 9 bases. The V gene's germline CDR1 is MNHEY and CDR2 SMNVEV (reference sequence). V was pared by 9 bases and J by 7 bases, with 13 bases of the junction left unmatched. The CDR3 extends over 14 amino acids.

This clone was detected once. The chain recombines TRBV9 with TRBJ2-1, with D perhaps TRBD1 (5 bases). The V gene's germline CDR1 is SGDLS and CDR2 YYNGEE. The CDR3 is 18 residues long. V dropped 0 bases and J dropped 1 base, with 17 bases sitting between them. The CDR3 loop reads CASSVASAAPGSYNEQFF. CDR3 DNA: TGTGCCAGCAGCGTAGCTTCCGCAGCCCCAGGGTCCTACAATGAGCAGTTCTTC.

In this sample, this clone turned up a few times. Distinct nucleotide sequences in the sample also encode this CDR3. The CDR3 here is CASSPRQGNTEAFF. The CDR3 region has the DNA TGTGCCAGCAGTCCCAGACAGGGGAACACTGAAGCTTTCTTT. This rearrangement joins TRBV27 to TRBJ1-1; the match to TRBD1 covers 7 bases. This CDR3 has 14 residues. Trimming removed 5 bases from V and 1 base from J; junction bases left unmatched: 4. The germline V gene encodes CDR1 MNHEY and CDR2 SMNVEV (reference sequence).

The gene calls are TRBV29-1 and TRBJ1-3; the D is unclear. In germline, CDR1 is SQVTM, CDR2 ANQGSEA. Trimming cost V 2 bases and J 3 bases, with 14 bases left between them. The CDR3 runs to 15 residues. DNA for the CDR3: TGCAGCGTTGAAATGGCGGCAGGCGGTGGAAACACCATATATTTT. Translating it yields CSVEMAAGGGNTIYF.

This rearrangement joins TRBV7-9 to TRBJ2-1; 8 bases are shared with TRBD1. The germline V gene encodes CDR1 SEHNR and CDR2 FQNEAQ (reference sequence). This CDR3 is 16 amino acids long. Trimming removed 5 bases from V and 2 bases from J; junction bases left unmatched: 8. The CDR3 region has the DNA TGTGCCAGCAGCAATACAGGGGGTGAACCCTACAATGAGCAGTTCTTC. Translated, it gives CASSNTGGEPYNEQFF.